Below, 12 T cell receptor beta chains from the same sample are listed, as sequenced in a study of regulatory and conventional T cells in RAG deficiency. The sorted conventional CD4+ T cells were CD25-low and CD127-high, with genomic DNA sequenced. Sequenced by immunoSEQ multiplex PCR; TCRdb stores in-frame clones only, minus some. The table has around 29,000 clones, approximately 96% seen once. This sample was also put to use in a study of regulatory T cells. According to that study: The PCR used 52 TRBV and 13 TRBJ primers.

The specimen sequenced was CD25- CD4+ T cells sorted from blood. The receptors were gathered from a human donor in good health.

The V call is TRBV30, the J call TRBJ1-5; 8 nucleotides match TRBD1. The length of the CDR3 is 13 residues. V gave up 3 bases and J gave up 7 bases; unmatched junction bases: 5. Germline lookup yields CDR1 GTSNPN and CDR2 SVGIG (reference sequence). CDR3 protein: CAWRADRGQPQHF. In DNA form, the CDR3 reads TGTGCCTGGAGGGCCGACAGGGGACAGCCCCAGCATTTT.

The chain couples TRBV5-6 to TRBJ2-7, with 7 bases identical to TRBD2. Losses at the gene ends were 0 bases for V and 10 bases for J; bases not matched to a gene: 13. Germline V CDR1 and CDR2: SGHDT, YYEEEE. The CDR3 consists of 15 residues. The CDR3 region is CASSLVGVGGRPQYF. In nucleotides, the CDR3 is TGTGCCAGCAGCTTGGTGGGGGTGGGAGGGCGCCCTCAGTACTTC.

The rearrangement uses TRBV7-9 and TRBJ2-7; the D gene is possibly TRBD2 (7 bases). CDR1 SEHNR and CDR2 FQNEAQ come from the germline V gene (reference sequence). V gave up 2 bases and J gave up 3 bases, with 20 bases separating them. This CDR3 has 17 residues. As DNA, the CDR3 is TGTGCCAGCAGCTTACTTCGGGGGGCAGGAGAATACTACGAGCAGTACTTC. Protein: CASSLLRGAGEYYEQYF.

The chain is built from TRBV6-4 and TRBJ2-5; D is uncertain. The CDR3 is 8 amino acids. Trimming took 10 bases from V and 11 from J, leaving 8 bases between them. Germline V gives CDR1 MRHNA, CDR2 SNTAGT. CDR3 sequence (DNA): TGTGCCACCGAGGAGCAGTACTTC. Amino acids: CATEEQYF.

This chain joins TRBV7-2 and TRBJ2-1, with D possibly matching TRBD1 (5 bases). CDR1 and CDR2 (germline): SGHTA, FQGNSA. The CDR3 spans 14 residues. V lost 0 bases to trimming and J lost 3 bases, with 6 bases between them. The CDR3 bases are TGTGCCAGCAGCTTAGCCAGGGTCTACAATGAGCAGTTCTTC. Translated: CASSLARVYNEQFF.

The rearrangement joins TRBV30 to TRBJ1-3; D is undetermined. Per germline, CDR1 GTSNPN and CDR2 SVGIG (reference sequence). V dropped 0 bases and J dropped 0 bases, with 15 bases sitting between them. The CDR3 is made up of 17 amino acids. CDR3: CAWSVAKMRSSGNTIYF. CDR3 nucleotide sequence: TGTGCCTGGAGTGTAGCGAAGATGAGGAGCTCTGGAAACACCATATATTTT.

The V call is TRBV5-5, the J call TRBJ1-3; no firm D call. This CDR3 contains 14 residues. The V gene lost 1 base and the J gene lost 5 bases, with 10 bases spanning the gap. Germline V lookup: CDR1 SGHKS, CDR2 YYEKEE (reference sequence). CDR3 residues: CASSLNAGRNTIYF. The CDR3 bases are TGTGCCAGCAGCTTGAATGCAGGTAGAAACACCATATATTTT. The full variable domain, with the rest looked up from reference TRBV5-5 and TRBJ1-3, is DAGVTQSPTHLIKTRGQQVTLRCSPISGHKSVSWYQQVLGQGPQFIFQYYEKEERGRGNFPDRFSARQFPNYSSELNVNALLLGDSALYLCASSLNAGRNTIYFGEGSWLTVV.

This chain uses TRBV7-2 with TRBJ2-1; D unresolved. There are 12 residues in the CDR3. Germline CDR1 reads SGHTA; CDR2 reads FQGNSA. V lost 5 bases and J 7 bases, leaving 9 bases between the germline ends. This CDR3 is CASSPTVNEQFF. The CDR3 coding sequence is TGTGCCAGCAGCCCGACTGTTAATGAGCAGTTCTTC.

The chain has TRBV6-6 and TRBJ2-5; no definite D call. Germline lookup yields CDR1 MNHNY and CDR2 SVGAGI (reference sequence). V was clipped by 0 bases and J by 4 bases, with 9 bases between them. CDR3 length: 14 residues. CDR3 amino acids: CASSYSPALETQYF. CDR3 in DNA: TGTGCCAGCAGTTACTCGCCCGCACTAGAGACCCAGTACTTC.

In this sample, this clone turned up once. The chain uses TRBV5-5 and TRBJ2-1; unclear D gene. The CDR3 covers 15 residues. In germline, CDR1 is SGHKS, CDR2 YYEKEE (reference sequence). The V gene lost 3 bases and the J gene lost 6 bases, with 16 bases spanning the gap. The CDR3 reads CASSSIIAPRNEQFF. In DNA form, the CDR3 reads TGTGCCAGCAGCTCAATCATCGCGCCTCGCAATGAGCAGTTCTTC.

The chain couples TRBV30 to TRBJ1-3, with D possibly TRBD1 on 5 matching bases. CDR1 is GTSNPN, CDR2 SVGIG, per germline (reference sequence). The CDR3 is 17 residues long. Trimming stripped 0 bases from V and 0 bases from J, with 15 bases between. In nucleotides, the CDR3 is TGTGCCTGGAGTGTACAACGACAGACGAGCTCTGGAAACACCATATATTTT. Its translation is CAWSVQRQTSSGNTIYF.

This chain uses TRBV11-3 with TRBJ1-5, with D unresolved. The V gene's germline CDR1 is SGHNT and CDR2 YENEEA. Between the trimmed V and J ends, which lost 1 base and 5 bases, there was a span of 9 bases. This CDR3 region has 14 residues. CDR3 sequence (DNA): TGTGCCAGCAGCTTAGCGGGGATCGATCAGCCCCAGCATTTT. Encoded protein: CASSLAGIDQPQHF.